The clone carrying this T cell receptor beta chain was recorded a few times. What it binds is unknown. There are 15 residues in the CDR3. The V and J ends lost 2 bases and 7 bases respectively, with 15 bases between them. The V gene's germline CDR1 is SNHLY and CDR2 FYNNEI. At the Johns Hopkins FTIC core, DNA taken from cultured CD4+ T cells was sequenced by way of the Oncomine TCR Beta short-read assay. Via MiXCR, TCRdb re-called the PCR reads, giving one row per CDR3 protein. Of some 6,500 distinct CDR3 sequences listed, 52% are singletons. This record belongs to a study of vaccination and CD4 T cells after COVID-19. About the research overall: Vaccination of participants consisted of two doses of either BNT162b2 or mRNA-1273 vaccine. The authors used overlapping spike peptides from SARS-CoV-2, HCoV-NL63, HCoV-OC43 and HCoV-229E to stimulate cells. For control cultures, the treatment was a CEFX pool, an HIV-1 Nef pool, or no peptide.

Treatment defined: approximately nine-day PBMC culture with coronavirus spike peptide pools or control peptides (ViraFEST assay). Investigators obtained the unexposed donor's CD4+ T cells before the COVID-19 pandemic (2011-2018). The authors isolated CD4+ T cells by negative selection after roughly eleven days of culture. The sample taken for sequencing was CD4+ T cells from blood, cultured in vitro. The chain recombines TRBV2 with TRBJ1-5; D is possibly TRBD1 (6 bases). This receptor was identified in a human donor in good health. CDR3 in DNA: TGTGCCAGCAGTGAACGGGCGGGGGCTAAGCAGCCCCAGCATTTT. Translated, it gives CASSERAGAKQPQHF.